The clone carrying this T cell receptor (beta chain) has only a few counts. The antigen remains undetermined. This CDR3 comprises 11 residues. Trimming cost V 1 base and J 12 bases, with 6 bases left between them. TCRdb re-called the reads through MiXCR, storing one row per CDR3 protein. The sample yields roughly 920,000 distinct CDR3 sequences, roughly 30% seen once. These data belong to a study of T cell repertoires in cytomegalovirus infection. Across the study: Public TCR beta signatures indicated both CMV infection and matching HLA type.

This chain links TRBV12-3 or TRBV12-4 with TRBJ1-4; tentative D call: TRBD1 (5 bases). This TCR came from a human donor in good health (CMV status not recorded). Some clones in this sample may be carry-over from other donors' samples. This sample comprised cultured CD8+ T cells from PBMCs, obtained from culture after CMV antigen stimulation. DNA for the CDR3: TGTGCCAGCAGTTTAGGGGACCAACTGTTTTTT. The encoded protein is CASSLGDQLFF.